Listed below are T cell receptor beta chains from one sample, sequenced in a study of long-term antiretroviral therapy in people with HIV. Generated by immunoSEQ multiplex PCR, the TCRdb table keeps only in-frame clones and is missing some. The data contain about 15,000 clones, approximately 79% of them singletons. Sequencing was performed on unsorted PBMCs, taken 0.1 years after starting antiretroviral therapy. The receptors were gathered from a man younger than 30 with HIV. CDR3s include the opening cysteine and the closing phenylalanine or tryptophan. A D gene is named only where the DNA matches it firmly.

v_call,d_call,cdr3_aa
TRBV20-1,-,CSAIHYTEAFF
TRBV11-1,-,CASSFSDTQYF
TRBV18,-,CASSRDPFVGDTQYF
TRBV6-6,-,CASRTVSSSSQYF
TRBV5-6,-,CASSRDRMNTEAFF
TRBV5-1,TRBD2,CASSPGTITDTQYF
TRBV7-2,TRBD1,CASSLNRGGGTEAFF
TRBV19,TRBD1,CASRAGTGPYEQYF
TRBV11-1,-,CASSTWSGNNEQFF
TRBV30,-,CAWSPPGSREAFF
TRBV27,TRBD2,CASSAQAGGPGDTQYF
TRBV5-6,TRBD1,CASSLSGTGGEKLFF
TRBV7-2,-,CASSFGPAEQYF
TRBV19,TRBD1,CASKGGGTEAFF
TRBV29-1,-,CSVEVGGNEKLFF
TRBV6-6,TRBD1,CASILPGQGYHGYTF
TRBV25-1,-,CATQQGNGGSGYGYTF
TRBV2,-,CASSEGNLNLEKLFF
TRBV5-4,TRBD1,CASLNRGNTGELFF
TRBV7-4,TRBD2,CANLNERDPSNEQFF
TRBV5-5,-,CASSLWTLGHYGYTF
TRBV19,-,CASSTWGNYGYTF
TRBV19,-,CASSTRDSYEQYF
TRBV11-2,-,CASSLAGSGNTIYF
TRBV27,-,CASSVSGLSYNEQFF
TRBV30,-,CAWSVRALSGDEKLFF
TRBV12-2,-,CASRFVVYGNTIYF
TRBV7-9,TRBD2,CASSPTSGAWNEQFF
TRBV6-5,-,CASSYSNTQPQHF
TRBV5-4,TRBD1,CASSRGQGEDSGNTIYF
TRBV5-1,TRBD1,CASSLGQGPGELFF
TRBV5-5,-,CASSSVDLRYEQFF
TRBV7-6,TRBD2,CASSLDPGRSEEQYF
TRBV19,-,CATKGESTGELFF
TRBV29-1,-,CSVYASWGNTEAFF
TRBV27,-,CASSSTVYYGYTF
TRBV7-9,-,CASSLGWQPQETQYF
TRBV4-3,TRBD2,CASSFGSGGASDTQYF
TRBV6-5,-,CASSYPTGEQYF
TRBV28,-,CASTSGWDQPQHF
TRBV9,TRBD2,CASGSGEGETQYF
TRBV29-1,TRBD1,CSVEEVQRDRVYTEAFF
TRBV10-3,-,CAISDGNEQFF
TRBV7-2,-,CASSAVDRTQYF
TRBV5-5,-,CASSLGGVADTQYF
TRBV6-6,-,CASSTSSATNEKLFF
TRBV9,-,CASSVSSFGNEQFF
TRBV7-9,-,CASTPLGSGYTF
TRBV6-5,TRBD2,CASSWAGGRNTGELFF
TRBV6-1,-,CASREGLGELFF
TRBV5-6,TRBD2,CASSFGRGATDTQYF
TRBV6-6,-,CASNMGSEAFF